Sequencing of this T cell receptor beta chain was carried out in a study of cytomegalovirus exposure and HLA in healthy donors. The primer mix had 60 Vbeta and 13 Jbeta primers. TCRdb's copy holds only in-frame clones and misses some; the assay was immunoSEQ multiplex PCR. The profile covers fewer than 200,000 clones, with just over 70% appearing a single time and roughly 2.5% taken by the ten largest. Germline CDR1 and CDR2: SEHNR and FQNEAQ (reference sequence). This CDR3 has 16 amino acids. V lost 4 bases, J lost 0 bases, and 15 bases lay in between. The clonotype was recovered from a human donor in good health. Sequenced: PBMCs. The chain links TRBV7-9 to TRBJ1-2; D is perhaps TRBD1 (5 bases). CDR3 sequence reads: CASSSGRVTSNYGYTF. The DNA of the CDR3 is TGTGCCAGCAGCTCGGGCAGGGTAACGTCTAACTATGGCTACACCTTC.